A selection of T cell receptor beta chains follows, all from one sample in a study of shared clonotypes between healthy human individuals. Sequencing was performed with immunoSEQ multiplex PCR; in TCRdb, only in-frame clones are kept and a portion is missing. The repertoire holds about 2.4 million clones, around 90% seen once, with 0.13% to 0.15% in the top ten. The sample was naive CD4+ T cells sorted from blood. Receptors originate from a young man in good health. CDR3s include the opening cysteine and the closing phenylalanine or tryptophan. A D gene is named only where the DNA matches it firmly. Size is omitted from some rows. Given values are once, few, many or a class for expanded clones.

j_call v_call d_call clone_size cdr3_aa cdr3_nt
TRBJ1-1 TRBV27 - - CASRQGIMNTEAFF TGTGCCAGCCGTCAGGGGATCATGAACACTGAAGCTTTCTTT
TRBJ2-7 TRBV11-3 - - CASSLAGAPEQYF TGTGCCAGCAGCTTAGCCGGGGCCCCGGAGCAGTACTTC
TRBJ1-6 TRBV7-9 - - CASSLSPSNNSPLHF TGTGCCAGCAGCCTCAGTCCGTCTAATAATTCACCCCTCCACTTT
TRBJ2-5 TRBV18 TRBD2 - CASSPTAGGRQETQYF TGTGCCAGCTCCCCAACAGCGGGGGGGAGGCAAGAGACCCAGTACTTC
TRBJ2-5 TRBV9 TRBD2 - CASSDPVRVAGAMEETQYF TGTGCCAGCAGCGACCCGGTGAGGGTAGCGGGAGCAATGGAAGAGACCCAGTACTTC
TRBJ2-5 TRBV4-1 TRBD2 - CASSLGTREQETQYF TGCGCCAGCAGCCTCGGGACTAGAGAACAAGAGACCCAGTACTTC
TRBJ2-6 TRBV10-3 - - CAITEPGGTGANVLTF TGTGCCATCACTGAACCCGGGGGCACTGGGGCCAACGTCCTGACTTTC
TRBJ2-7 TRBV7-9 TRBD1 - CASSPDRVEDEQYF TGTGCCAGCAGCCCGGACAGGGTTGAAGACGAGCAGTACTTC
TRBJ2-1 TRBV7-6 TRBD1 - CASSSDRGWDNEQFF TGTGCCAGCAGCTCGGACAGGGGATGGGACAATGAGCAGTTCTTC
TRBJ2-1 TRBV14 TRBD2 - CASTTGTSPLNEQFF TGTGCCAGCACCACCGGGACTAGTCCCCTCAATGAGCAGTTCTTC
TRBJ1-5 TRBV7-9 - - CASSLGGGVDQPQHF TGTGCCAGCAGCTTAGGAGGAGGGGTGGATCAGCCCCAGCATTTT
TRBJ2-2 TRBV11-3 - - CASSLEDTGELFF TGTGCCAGCAGCTTAGAGGACACCGGGGAGCTGTTTTTT
TRBJ2-2 TRBV30 TRBD2 - CAWSRTSGGDTGELFF TGTGCCTGGAGTCGAACTAGCGGGGGAGACACCGGGGAGCTGTTTTTT
TRBJ1-5 TRBV6-6 - - CASSRPPFDQPQHF TGTGCCAGCAGTCGACCACCTTTCGATCAGCCCCAGCATTTT
TRBJ2-7 TRBV7-8 TRBD2 few CASSLGTSGSYEQYF TGTGCCAGCAGCTTAGGGACTAGCGGGAGTTACGAGCAGTACTTC
TRBJ2-2 TRBV25-1 - - CASSSLQTNTGELFF TGTGCCAGCAGCTCGTTACAGACTAACACCGGGGAGCTGTTTTTT
TRBJ2-3 TRBV7-9 TRBD1 - CASSPNRGLLTDTQYF TGTGCCAGCAGCCCCAACAGGGGGCTTTTGACAGATACGCAGTATTTT
TRBJ2-1 TRBV4-2 TRBD2 - CASSQDLALAGSGNEQFF TGTGCCAGCAGCCAAGATCTGGCACTAGCGGGGAGTGGGAATGAGCAGTTCTTC
TRBJ2-5 TRBV18 TRBD2 - CASSPREGLAIPGTQYF TGTGCCAGCTCACCAAGGGAGGGACTAGCGATTCCGGGGACCCAGTACTTC
TRBJ1-1 TRBV5-1 - - CASSLTLLGGGTEAFF TGCGCCAGCAGCTTGACCTTACTGGGCGGTGGCACTGAAGCTTTCTTT
TRBJ1-1 TRBV29-1 - - CSVESTEAFF TGCAGCGTTGAAAGTACTGAAGCTTTCTTT
TRBJ2-7 TRBV6-6 TRBD2 few CASSQTAGSEQYF TGTGCCAGCAGTCAAACAGCGGGAAGCGAGCAGTACTTC
TRBJ2-4 TRBV5-4 TRBD2 - CASSLGAGGDIQYF TGTGCCAGCAGCCTTGGGGCTGGGGGGGACATTCAGTACTTC
TRBJ1-1 TRBV21-1 - few CASRSYRSTEAFF TGTGCCAGCAGGTCGTACAGGAGCACTGAAGCTTTCTTT
TRBJ1-4 TRBV20-1 - - CSASNEKLFF TGCAGTGCTAGCAATGAAAAACTGTTTTTT
TRBJ1-4 TRBV7-9 TRBD1 - CASSLASGTGLEKLFF TGTGCCAGCAGCTTAGCCTCCGGGACAGGCCTTGAAAAACTGTTTTTT
TRBJ2-6 TRBV2 - - CASRETGSSGANVLTF TGTGCCAGCAGGGAGACGGGAAGCTCTGGGGCCAACGTCCTGACTTTC
TRBJ1-1 TRBV5-6 - - CASSSLRGGSTEAFF TGTGCCAGCAGCTCACTGCGAGGGGGGAGCACTGAAGCTTTCTTT
TRBJ1-4 TRBV6-1 TRBD1 - CASRDRGEEKLFF TGTGCCAGCAGGGACAGGGGAGAGGAAAAACTGTTTTTT
TRBJ2-1 TRBV30 TRBD2 - CALIGERGGLRSYNEQFF TGTGCCCTGATAGGGGAGCGGGGGGGCCTTAGGTCCTACAATGAGCAGTTCTTC
TRBJ2-3 TRBV7-9 - - CASSLGGASTDTQYF TGTGCCAGCAGCCTGGGCGGGGCTAGCACAGATACGCAGTATTTT
TRBJ2-7 TRBV21-1 - - CASSIESGRSKGPLSSYEQYF TGTGCCAGCAGCATTGAAAGCGGGAGAAGTAAAGGGCCGTTGAGCTCCTACGAGCAGTACTTC
TRBJ1-2 TRBV2 - - CASSVDSPNYGYTF TGTGCCAGCAGTGTTGACAGTCCTAACTATGGCTACACCTTC
TRBJ2-5 TRBV5-4 TRBD1 - CASSGQEKKTQYF TGTGCCAGCAGCGGACAGGAGAAAAAGACCCAGTACTTC
TRBJ1-3 TRBV10-3 - - CAISGSGNTIYF TGTGCCATCTCAGGGTCTGGAAACACCATATATTTT
TRBJ2-7 TRBV7-9 - - CASSSLQQTYEQYF TGTGCCAGCAGCTCCCTTCAACAGACCTACGAGCAGTACTTC
TRBJ1-4 TRBV4-3 - once CASSQDDRVNEKLFF TGCGCCAGCAGCCAAGATGATAGGGTTAATGAAAAACTGTTTTTT
TRBJ1-3 TRBV5-5 - - CASSLGSGNTIYF TGTGCCAGCAGCTTGGGGTCCGGAAACACCATATATTTT
TRBJ1-5 TRBV6-1 - - CASSEAVQNQPQHF TGTGCCAGCAGTGAAGCGGTGCAGAATCAGCCCCAGCATTTT
TRBJ2-5 TRBV4-1 TRBD1 - CASSQHMDRGETQYF TGCGCCAGCAGCCAGCATATGGACAGGGGTGAGACCCAGTACTTC
TRBJ2-1 TRBV5-6 - - CASSLAHEQFF TGTGCCAGCAGCTTGGCACACGAGCAGTTCTTC
TRBJ1-1 TRBV6-6 - few CASSPDWNTEAFF TGTGCCAGCAGTCCCGACTGGAACACTGAAGCTTTCTTT